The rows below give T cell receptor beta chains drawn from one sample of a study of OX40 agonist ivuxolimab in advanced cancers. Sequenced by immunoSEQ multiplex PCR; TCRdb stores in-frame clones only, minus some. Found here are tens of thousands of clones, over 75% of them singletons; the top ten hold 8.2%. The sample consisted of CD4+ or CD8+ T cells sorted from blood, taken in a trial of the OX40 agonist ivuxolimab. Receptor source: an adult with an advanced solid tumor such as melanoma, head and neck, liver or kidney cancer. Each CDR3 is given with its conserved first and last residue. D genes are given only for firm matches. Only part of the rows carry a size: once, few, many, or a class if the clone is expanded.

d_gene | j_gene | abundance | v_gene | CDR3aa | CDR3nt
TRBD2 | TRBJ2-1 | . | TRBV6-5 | CASKPTSEYNEQFF | TGTGCCAGCAAACCCACTAGCGAATACAATGAGCAGTTCTTC
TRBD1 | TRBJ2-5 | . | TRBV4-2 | CASSRYLGTGDSGGETQYF | TGTGCCAGCAGCCGCTACCTCGGGACAGGTGACTCTGGGGGAGAGACCCAGTACTTC
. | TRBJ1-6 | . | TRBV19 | CASKRASYNSPLHF | TGTGCCAGTAAGAGAGCCTCCTATAATTCACCCCTCCACTTT
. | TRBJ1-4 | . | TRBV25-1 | CASSEFIGNGNEKLFF | TGTGCCAGCAGTGAATTTATCGGTAATGGGAATGAAAAACTGTTTTTT
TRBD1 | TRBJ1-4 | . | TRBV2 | CASSKMTGTGIGEKLFF | TGTGCCAGCAGTAAGATGACCGGGACAGGGATTGGTGAAAAACTGTTTTTT
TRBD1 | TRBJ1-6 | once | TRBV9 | CASSAGTGSSNSPLHF | TGTGCCAGCAGCGCCGGGACAGGGTCCTCAAATTCACCCCTCCACTTT
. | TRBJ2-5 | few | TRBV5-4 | CASSLVGEETQYF | TGTGCCAGCAGCTTGGTGGGGGAGGAGACCCAGTACTTC
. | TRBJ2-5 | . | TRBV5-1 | CASSLETPGETQYF | TGCGCCAGCAGCTTGGAAACCCCGGGGGAGACCCAGTACTTC
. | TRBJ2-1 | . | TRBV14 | CASSLHPIDSNEQFF | TGTGCCAGCAGCCTACACCCCATTGACAGCAATGAGCAGTTCTTC
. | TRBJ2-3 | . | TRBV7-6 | CASSFRGDTQYF | TGTGCCAGCAGCTTTCGGGGAGATACGCAGTATTTT
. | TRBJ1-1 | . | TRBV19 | CASSIILGSTEAFF | TGTGCCAGTAGTATTATACTGGGTTCCACTGAAGCTTTCTTT
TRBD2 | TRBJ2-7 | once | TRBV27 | CASSFSREGLHEQYF | TGTGCCAGCAGTTTTTCGAGGGAGGGCCTCCACGAGCAGTACTTC
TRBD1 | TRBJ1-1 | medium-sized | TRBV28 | CASSSPGGGTSNTEAFF | TGTGCCAGCAGTTCGCCAGGGGGCGGCACCTCCAACACTGAAGCTTTCTTT
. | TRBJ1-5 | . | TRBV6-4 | CASADGPGQPQHF | TGTGCCAGCGCGGACGGTCCAGGTCAGCCCCAGCATTTT
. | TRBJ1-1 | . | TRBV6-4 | CASSEGRNTEAFF | TGTGCCAGCAGTGAAGGGCGGAACACTGAAGCTTTCTTT
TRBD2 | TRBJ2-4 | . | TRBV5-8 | CASSLGGGRAKNIQYF | TGTGCCAGCAGCTTGGGGGGGGGAAGAGCCAAAAACATTCAGTACTTC
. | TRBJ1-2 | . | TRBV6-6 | CASRDTGGYGYTF | TGTGCCAGCAGGGACACCGGGGGCTATGGCTACACCTTC
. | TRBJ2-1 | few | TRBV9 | CASSVGGYRENEQFF | TGTGCCAGCAGCGTAGGAGGATACAGGGAGAATGAGCAGTTCTTC
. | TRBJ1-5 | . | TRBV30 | CAWDRHSNQPQHF | TGTGCCTGGGATCGACACAGCAATCAGCCCCAGCATTTT
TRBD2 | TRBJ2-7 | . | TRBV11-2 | CASSPGLAAEQYF | TGTGCCAGCAGCCCGGGACTAGCGGCCGAGCAGTACTTC
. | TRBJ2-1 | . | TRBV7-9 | CASSPWTRVNEQFF | TGTGCCAGCAGCCCCTGGACGCGGGTCAATGAGCAGTTCTTC
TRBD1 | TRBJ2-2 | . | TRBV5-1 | CASGRQGNTGELFF | TGCGCCAGCGGACGACAGGGTAACACCGGGGAGCTGTTTTTT
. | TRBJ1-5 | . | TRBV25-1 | CASSEWSEGPPQHF | TGTGCCAGCAGTGAATGGTCAGAGGGTCCTCCCCAGCATTTT
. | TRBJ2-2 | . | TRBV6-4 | CASGRSPGELFF | TGTGCCAGCGGGCGGAGTCCCGGGGAGCTGTTTTTT
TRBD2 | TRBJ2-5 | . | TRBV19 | CASSPQPSGSWETQYF | TGTGCCAGTAGTCCCCAGCCTAGCGGGAGTTGGGAGACCCAGTACTTC
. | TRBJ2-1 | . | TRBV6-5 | CASSDEDLYNEQFF | TGTGCCAGCAGTGACGAAGACTTGTACAATGAGCAGTTCTTC
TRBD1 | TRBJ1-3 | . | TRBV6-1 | CASSNRGSGNTIYF | TGTGCCAGCAGCAACAGGGGATCTGGAAACACCATATATTTT
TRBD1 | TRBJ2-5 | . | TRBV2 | CASSKDRDQETQYF | TGTGCCAGCAGCAAGGACAGGGACCAAGAGACCCAGTACTTC
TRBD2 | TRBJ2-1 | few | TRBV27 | CASSTGLYNEQFF | TGTGCCAGCAGCACGGGACTATACAATGAGCAGTTCTTC
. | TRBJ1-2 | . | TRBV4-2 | CASSPEGREGYTF | TGTGCCAGCAGCCCAGAGGGCAGGGAAGGCTACACCTTC
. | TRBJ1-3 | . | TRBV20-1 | CSARDGQIGYF | TGCAGTGCTAGAGATGGACAAATAGGATATTTT
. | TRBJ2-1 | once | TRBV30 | CAWNQRTDNEQFF | TGTGCCTGGAACCAGCGGACCGACAATGAGCAGTTCTTC
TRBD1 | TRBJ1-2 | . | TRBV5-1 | CASSLGQGAFSGYTF | TGCGCCAGCAGCTTGGGACAGGGGGCGTTCTCTGGCTACACCTTC
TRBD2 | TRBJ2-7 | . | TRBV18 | CASSSDKGLAGTYEQYF | TGTGCCAGCTCATCCGACAAAGGACTAGCGGGCACCTACGAGCAGTACTTC
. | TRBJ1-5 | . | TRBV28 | CASSPGRFRNQPQHF | TGTGCCAGCAGTCCCGGTCGGTTTCGGAATCAGCCCCAGCATTTT
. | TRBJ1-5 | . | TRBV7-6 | CASSLGPRTDQPQHF | TGTGCCAGCAGCTTAGGCCCCAGGACTGATCAGCCCCAGCATTTT
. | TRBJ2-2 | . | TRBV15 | CATSKLKNTGELFF | TGTGCCACCAGCAAATTGAAAAACACCGGGGAGCTGTTTTTT
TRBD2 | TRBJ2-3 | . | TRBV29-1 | CSVGKAGWADTQYF | TGCAGCGTTGGGAAAGCGGGGTGGGCAGATACGCAGTATTTT
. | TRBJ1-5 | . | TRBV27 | CASSFGDGNQPQHF | TGTGCCAGCAGTTTTGGGGACGGTAATCAGCCCCAGCATTTT
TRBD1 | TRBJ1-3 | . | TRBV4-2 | CASSRYTGEGGNTIYF | TGTGCCAGCAGCCGATATACAGGGGAAGGTGGAAACACCATATATTTT
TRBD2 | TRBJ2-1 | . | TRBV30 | CAWSHHQTSGGDEQFF | TGTGCCTGGAGTCACCATCAGACTAGCGGGGGGGATGAGCAGTTCTTC
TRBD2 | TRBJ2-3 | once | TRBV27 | CASSLWGSGIGRDTQYF | TGTGCCAGCAGTTTATGGGGTAGCGGGATAGGTAGAGATACGCAGTATTTT
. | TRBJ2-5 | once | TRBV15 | CATSREGSPGRETQYF | TGTGCCACCAGCAGAGAGGGATCCCCCGGGCGGGAGACCCAGTACTTC
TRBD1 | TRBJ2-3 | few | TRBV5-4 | CASSRRDRGVADTQYF | TGTGCCAGCAGCCGACGGGACAGGGGTGTCGCAGATACGCAGTATTTT
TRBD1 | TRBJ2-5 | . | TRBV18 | CASSTTGDGSKTQYF | TGTGCCAGCTCAACAACAGGGGACGGCTCGAAGACCCAGTACTTC
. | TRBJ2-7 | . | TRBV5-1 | CASSPGTYSYEQYF | TGCGCCAGCAGCCCTGGGACATATTCCTACGAGCAGTACTTC
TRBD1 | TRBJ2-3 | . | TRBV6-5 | CASSSRQQGATDTQYF | TGTGCCAGCAGTTCCAGACAGCAGGGGGCGACAGATACGCAGTATTTT
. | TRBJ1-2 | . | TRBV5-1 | CASSPPMGGGYGYTF | TGCGCCAGCAGCCCCCCGATGGGCGGAGGCTATGGCTACACCTTC
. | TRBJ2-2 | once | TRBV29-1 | CSVAITGELFF | TGCAGCGTTGCGATCACCGGGGAGCTGTTTTTT
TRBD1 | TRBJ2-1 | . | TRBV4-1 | CASSLTETGPNEQFF | TGCGCCAGCAGCCTCACGGAGACAGGGCCCAATGAGCAGTTCTTC
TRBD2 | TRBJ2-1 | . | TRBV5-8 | CASSPGGIEQFF | TGTGCCAGCAGCCCCGGGGGGATTGAGCAGTTCTTC
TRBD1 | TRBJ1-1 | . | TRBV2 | CASSESGGTEAFF | TGTGCCAGCAGTGAATCAGGGGGAACTGAAGCTTTCTTT
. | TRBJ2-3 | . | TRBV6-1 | CASERGLPSTDTQYF | TGTGCCAGCGAACGGGGGTTGCCTAGCACAGATACGCAGTATTTT
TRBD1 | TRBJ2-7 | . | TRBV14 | CASSPTGQGPNEQYF | TGTGCCAGCAGCCCTACGGGACAGGGCCCCAACGAGCAGTACTTC